These 10 T cell receptor beta chains share one sample of origin, sequenced in a study of neurological immune-mediated disorders. TCRdb re-called the 5' RACE reads through MiXCR, storing one row per CDR3 protein. The sample comprises roughly 100,000 distinct CDR3 sequences, roughly 4% of which are singletons, and roughly 6.4% rests with the top ten. The sample consisted of PBMCs. The source is a woman between 18 and 30 years old with multiple sclerosis.

This clonotype was counted many times. The chain recombines TRBV5-1 with TRBJ2-2; the match to TRBD1 covers 9 bases. V shed 4 bases and J 5 bases; nucleotides not matched to a gene: 9. Germline CDR1 is SGHRS and CDR2 is YFSETQ. CDR3 size: 16 residues. CDR3 nucleotide sequence: TGCGCCAGCAGCCTCCTTGTTGGGACAGGGACCGGGGAGCTGTTTTTT. It codes for CASSLLVGTGTGELFF.

The table lists this clonotype with many counts. The chain links TRBV6-5 to TRBJ2-7; D possibly corresponds to TRBD1 (5 bases). The CDR3 covers 15 residues. Germline V gene data show CDR1 as MNHEY and CDR2 as SVGAGI. With 0 bases removed from V and 0 bases from J, the gap between germline ends came to 9 bases. CDR3 sequence: CASSYSAQGSYEQYF. The CDR3 bases are TGTGCCAGCAGTTACTCCGCCCAGGGCTCCTACGAGCAGTACTTC.

In this sample, this clonotype turned up many times. The CDR3 region has the DNA TGCAGTGCTAGCAAGGATAGCGGGAGCTCCTACAATGAGCAGTTCTTC. Encoded protein: CSASKDSGSSYNEQFF. The chain uses TRBV20-1 and TRBJ2-1; 9 nucleotides agree with TRBD2. In germline, CDR1 is DFQATT, CDR2 SNEGSKA (reference sequence). The CDR3 loop spans 16 amino acids. Unmatched junction bases numbered 6, after V lost 3 bases and J lost 0 bases.

This clonotype appeared many times. The V call is TRBV6-5, the J call TRBJ2-7; D unclear. From germline, CDR1 is MNHEY and CDR2 SVGAGI. The CDR3 loop spans 16 amino acids. The V end was cut by 4 bases, the J end by 3 bases, with 19 bases between. The CDR3 DNA is TGTGCCAGCAGTTCCCTTCGAGCCGCCTCCGTCTACGAGCAGTACTTC. The encoded protein is CASSSLRAASVYEQYF.

This clonotype was counted at least ten times. The chain joins TRBV5-1 to TRBJ2-7; maybe TRBD2 (7 bases). The CDR3 has 16 residues. Looked up from germline, CDR1 is SGHRS and CDR2 is YFSETQ. The V end was cut by 0 bases, the J end by 3 bases, with 16 bases between. The CDR3 spells CASSLGGAGAGYEQYF. The CDR3 nucleotides read TGCGCCAGCAGCTTGGGGGGGGCGGGAGCAGGCTACGAGCAGTACTTC.

The chain links TRBV5-1 to TRBJ1-1; unclear D gene. Germline lookup yields CDR1 SGHRS and CDR2 YFSETQ. V was trimmed by 4 bases and J by 1 base, leaving 14 bases between them. The CDR3 is made up of 15 amino acids. For the CDR3, the DNA is TGCGCCAGCAGCCCTAGGGCGGATCCGAACACTGAAGCTTTCTTT. Translating gives CASSPRADPNTEAFF. Together with reference TRBV5-1 and TRBJ1-1, the CDR3 gives the full variable domain: KAGVTQTPRYLIKTRGQQVTLSCSPISGHRSVSWYQQTPGQGLQFLFEYFSETQRNKGNFPGRFSGRQFSNSRSEMNVSTLELGDSALYLCASSPRADPNTEAFFGQGTRLTVV.

This clonotype was seen ten or more times. The chain employs TRBV12-3 or TRBV12-4 and TRBJ2-1; TRBD1 agrees at 8 bases. The CDR3 has 15 residues. Losses at the gene ends were 3 bases for V and 3 bases for J; bases not matched to a gene: 4. The CDR3 DNA follows: TGTGCCAGCAGTTTCTCAGGGGGCCTCTACAATGAGCAGTTCTTC. Amino acid sequence: CASSFSGGLYNEQFF.

This clonotype was counted ten times or more. The V and J genes are TRBV10-3 and TRBJ2-3; 8 nucleotides agree with TRBD2. The CDR3 is 13 residues long. V dropped 6 bases and J dropped 2; count of bases not matched to a gene: 1. CDR1 ENHRY and CDR2 SYGVKD come from the germline V gene. CDR3 sequence: CAIRRGDTDTQYF. The CDR3 bases are TGTGCCATCAGGCGGGGGGACACAGATACGCAGTATTTT.

This clonotype was seen at least ten times. V and J are TRBV12-3 or TRBV12-4 and TRBJ1-3, with D perhaps matching TRBD1 (5 bases). Trimming removed 7 bases at V and 0 bases at J, with 13 bases between. The CDR3 has 15 residues. The CDR3 region is CASTGDGYSGNTIYF. CDR3 nucleotides: TGTGCCAGCACCGGGGACGGCTACTCTGGAAACACCATATATTTT.

This clonotype was seen at least ten times. The V call is TRBV5-1, the J call TRBJ1-4, with D uncertain. Germline-derived CDR1 and CDR2 are SGHRS and YFSETQ. The CDR3 runs to 14 residues. Between the trimmed V and J ends, which lost 5 bases and 5 bases, there was a span of 13 bases. The CDR3 region is CASRRETENEKLFF. DNA for the CDR3: TGCGCCAGCAGGCGGGAAACGGAAAATGAAAAACTGTTTTTT. The full variable domain, rest sourced from reference TRBV5-1 and TRBJ1-4, is KAGVTQTPRYLIKTRGQQVTLSCSPISGHRSVSWYQQTPGQGLQFLFEYFSETQRNKGNFPGRFSGRQFSNSRSEMNVSTLELGDSALYLCASRRETENEKLFFGSGTQLSVL.